This record looks at one T cell receptor beta chain sequence and its context. Its target is unknown. This CDR3 region has 15 residues. Germline-derived CDR1 and CDR2 are SGHRS and YFSETQ. After removal of 4 bases from V and 0 bases from J, the junction contained 4 bases not matched to a gene. 60 Vbeta and 13 Jbeta primers were used in PCR. Method: immunoSEQ multiplex PCR; TCRdb's copy keeps in-frame clones and lacks some. The data contain roughly 140,000 clones, over 65% of them seen just once; the ten biggest clones take up less than 3%. The record originates from a study of cytomegalovirus exposure and HLA in healthy donors. Study conclusions and caveats: Later analysis indicated greater clonal expansion among HLA-associated TCR beta chains than among equally common other chains. Earlier results showed most TCR beta V segments being productive about 87% or about 30% of the time. Indistinguishable V segments, including TRBV6-2 and TRBV6-3, were excluded.

Sequencing was performed on PBMCs. This clonotype was obtained from a male donor in good health and CMV-seronegative. The rearrangement links TRBV5-1 to TRBJ2-1; 7 bases agree with TRBD1. The CDR3 bases are TGCGCCAGCAGCGTGGGACAGACCTCCTACAATGAGCAGTTCTTC. This translates into CASSVGQTSYNEQFF.